A selection of T cell receptor beta chains follows, all from one sample in a study of blood T cell repertoires in COVID-19. This table comes from immunoSEQ multiplex PCR, and its TCRdb copy is limited to in-frame clones, with some not included. Among over 200,000 clones listed, about 90% were seen once. What was sequenced was PBMCs or T cells enriched from blood (not recorded which). These receptor sequences come from a woman in her twenties or thirties who had been exposed to COVID-19. Both conserved end residues are part of each CDR3. D genes are given only for firm matches. The listing skips clone size in some rows; elsewhere it reads once, few, many or a size class.

cdr3_nt cdr3_aa v_call clone_size d_call j_call
TGTGCCAGTGGCCTAGCGGGATCCTACGAGCAGTACTTC CASGLAGSYEQYF TRBV2 - TRBD2 TRBJ2-7
TGTGCCAGCAGCGTGTCTAGCGGGAGGGCCGTCTGGTTCTTC CASSVSSGRAVWFF TRBV6-5 - TRBD2 TRBJ2-1
TGTGCCAGCAGTTTCTCGGACAGGGGCAGCTATGGCTACACCTTC CASSFSDRGSYGYTF TRBV28 - TRBD1 TRBJ1-2
TGTGCCAGCAGCCCGTCCGTCGGGGGAGGACTTTACAATGAGCAGTTCTTC CASSPSVGGGLYNEQFF TRBV7-3 - - TRBJ2-1
TGTGCCAGCAGTACCTCATGGACAGGGCGAGGTGGCTACACCTTC CASSTSWTGRGGYTF TRBV6-5 - TRBD1 TRBJ1-2
TGTGCCATCAGTGGGGACAGCTACTACGAGCAGTACTTC CAISGDSYYEQYF TRBV10-3 - TRBD1 TRBJ2-7
TGTGCCTGGAAAAGCGGCACCGGGGAGCTGTTTTTT CAWKSGTGELFF TRBV30 - - TRBJ2-2
TGCGCCAGCAGCCACCCGGGACAGGGGGCTGAAGCTTTCTTT CASSHPGQGAEAFF TRBV4-1 - TRBD1 TRBJ1-1
TGTGCCAGCAGTTACAGGGCCCGGGATGGCTACACCTTC CASSYRARDGYTF TRBV27 - - TRBJ1-2
TGTGCCAGCAGCCAAGCGGGACAGAACACCGGGGAGCTGTTTTTT CASSQAGQNTGELFF TRBV4-2 - - TRBJ2-2
TGCGCCAGCAGCCTAGACAGGGGCGATAATTCACCCCTCCACTTT CASSLDRGDNSPLHF TRBV10-2 - TRBD1 TRBJ1-6
TGTGCCAGCAGCGCGGGGACAGGGAAAAATTCACCCCTCCACTTT CASSAGTGKNSPLHF TRBV9 - TRBD1 TRBJ1-6
TGTGCCAGCAGTAACAACCCAGGGGGTTTGTACAATGAGCAGTTCTTC CASSNNPGGLYNEQFF TRBV27 - TRBD1 TRBJ2-1
TGTGCCAGCAGCTTAGTGCCAGGGAATGGCTACACCTTC CASSLVPGNGYTF TRBV13 - - TRBJ1-2
TGTGCCAGCAGCCCGGGGGGGACAGCACAAGAGACCCAGTACTTC CASSPGGTAQETQYF TRBV7-9 few - TRBJ2-5